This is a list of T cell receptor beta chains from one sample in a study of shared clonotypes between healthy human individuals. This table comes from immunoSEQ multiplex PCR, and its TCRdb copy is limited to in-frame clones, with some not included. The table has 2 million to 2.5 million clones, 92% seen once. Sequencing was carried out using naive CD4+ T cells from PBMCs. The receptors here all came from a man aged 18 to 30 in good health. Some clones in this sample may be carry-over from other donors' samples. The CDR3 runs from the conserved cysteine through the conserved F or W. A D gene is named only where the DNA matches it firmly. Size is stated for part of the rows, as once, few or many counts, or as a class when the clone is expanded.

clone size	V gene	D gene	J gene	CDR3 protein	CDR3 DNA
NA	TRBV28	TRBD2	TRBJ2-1	CASSFRIVSGTLYNEQFF	TGTGCCAGCAGTTTCCGCATCGTTAGCGGGACCCTCTACAATGAGCAGTTCTTC
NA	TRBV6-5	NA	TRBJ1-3	CASSQNRYTLNTIYF	TGTGCCAGCAGCCAGAACCGATATACCCTCAATACGATATATTTT
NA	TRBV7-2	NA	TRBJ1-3	CASSTAGNTIYF	TGTGCCAGCAGCACCGCCGGAAACACCATATATTTT
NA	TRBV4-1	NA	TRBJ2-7	CASSHPPAGVNQSSYEQYF	TGCGCCAGCAGCCATCCCCCAGCAGGGGTTAACCAGAGCTCCTACGAGCAGTACTTC
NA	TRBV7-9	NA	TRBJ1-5	CASSSPEGELNQPQHF	TGTGCCAGCAGCTCCCCGGAAGGGGAACTTAATCAGCCCCAGCATTTT
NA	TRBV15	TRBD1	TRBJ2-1	CATSRDPTGRGQGLWDEQFF	TGTGCCACCAGCAGAGATCCGACCGGCCGCGGACAGGGGCTCTGGGATGAGCAGTTCTTC
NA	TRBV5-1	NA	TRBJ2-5	CASSLVPVRPQETQYF	TGCGCCAGCAGCTTGGTCCCGGTCCGCCCCCAAGAGACCCAGTACTTC
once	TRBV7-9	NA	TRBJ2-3	CASSRPPDTQYF	TGTGCCAGCAGCCGACCCCCGGATACGCAGTATTTT
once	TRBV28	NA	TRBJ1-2	CASSLGRGGYGYTF	TGTGCCAGCAGTTTGGGCAGAGGGGGCTATGGCTACACCTTC
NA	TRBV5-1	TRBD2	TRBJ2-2	CASSFIAGLTGELFF	TGCGCCAGCAGCTTCATAGCGGGATTAACCGGGGAGCTGTTTTTT
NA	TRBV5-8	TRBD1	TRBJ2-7	CASSLVRGTAYEQYF	TGTGCCAGCAGCTTGGTTAGGGGGACAGCTTACGAGCAGTACTTC
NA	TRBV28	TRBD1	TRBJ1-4	CASSLWPLTGGGNEKLFF	TGTGCCAGCAGTTTATGGCCCCTGACAGGGGGCGGTAATGAAAAACTGTTTTTT
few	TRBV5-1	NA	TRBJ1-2	CASSLGAGLRGYTF	TGCGCCAGCAGCTTGGGAGCAGGCCTGAGGGGCTACACCTTC
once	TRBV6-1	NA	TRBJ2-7	CASSEAYGDSYEQYF	TGTGCCAGCAGTGAAGCGTACGGGGATTCCTACGAGCAGTACTTC
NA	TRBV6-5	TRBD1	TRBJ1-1	CASSQTGGTLEAFF	TGTGCCAGCAGTCAGACAGGGGGAACCCTTGAAGCTTTCTTT
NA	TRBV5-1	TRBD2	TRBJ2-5	CASSLASGRATGETQYF	TGCGCCAGCAGCTTGGCTAGCGGGAGGGCCACGGGGGAGACCCAGTACTTC
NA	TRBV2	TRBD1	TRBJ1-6	CASSFTGGGGSPLHF	TGTGCCAGCAGTTTTACAGGGGGCGGGGGTTCACCCCTCCACTTT
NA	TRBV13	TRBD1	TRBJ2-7	CASSHRTGTYEQYF	TGTGCCAGCAGCCACAGGACAGGAACCTACGAGCAGTACTTC
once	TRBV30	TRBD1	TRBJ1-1	CAWGSRDRGQDTEAFF	TGTGCCTGGGGCTCCCGGGACAGGGGTCAAGACACTGAAGCTTTCTTT
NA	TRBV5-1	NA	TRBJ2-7	CASSLGSFYEQYF	TGCGCCAGCAGCTTGGGGTCCTTCTACGAGCAGTACTTC
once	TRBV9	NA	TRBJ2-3	CASSVEIGVQRPDTQYF	TGTGCCAGCAGCGTAGAGATTGGGGTCCAACGGCCAGATACGCAGTATTTT
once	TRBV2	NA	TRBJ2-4	CASSDQGGAGSGLYF	TGTGCCAGCAGTGATCAGGGGGGCGCAGGTTCAGGTCTGTACTTC
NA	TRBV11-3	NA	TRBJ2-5	CASSPPYQETQYF	TGTGCCAGCAGCCCTCCGTACCAAGAGACCCAGTACTTC
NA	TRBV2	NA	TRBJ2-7	CASRRTPAGYEQYF	TGTGCCAGCAGGCGGACTCCGGCGGGCTACGAGCAGTACTTC
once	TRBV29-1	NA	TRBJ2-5	CSVEGKSGETQYF	TGCAGCGTGGAAGGGAAGTCGGGGGAGACCCAGTACTTC
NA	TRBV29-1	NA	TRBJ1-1	CSVEGISRGNTEAFF	TGCAGCGTTGAAGGGATAAGCCGAGGGAACACTGAAGCTTTCTTT
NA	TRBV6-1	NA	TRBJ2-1	CASSERWNEQFF	TGTGCCAGCAGTGAAAGGTGGAATGAGCAGTTCTTC
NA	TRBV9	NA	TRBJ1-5	CASSVDLNQPQHF	TGTGCCAGCAGCGTAGACCTGAATCAGCCCCAGCATTTT
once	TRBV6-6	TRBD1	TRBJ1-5	CASSGQGADQPQHF	TGTGCCAGCAGTGGACAGGGGGCGGATCAGCCCCAGCATTTT
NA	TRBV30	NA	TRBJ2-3	CAWTPPRSKDTQYF	TGTGCCTGGACCCCCCCGAGGAGCAAAGATACGCAGTATTTT
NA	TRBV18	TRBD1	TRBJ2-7	CASSLDRVRNEQYF	TGTGCCAGCTCGCTGGACAGGGTGAGGAACGAGCAGTACTTC
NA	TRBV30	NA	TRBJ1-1	CAWSGQGNTEAFF	TGTGCCTGGAGTGGTCAGGGGAACACTGAAGCTTTCTTT
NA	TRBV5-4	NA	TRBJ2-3	CASSLAPVWGWRGSTDTQYF	TGTGCCAGCAGCTTGGCGCCTGTCTGGGGGTGGCGGGGAAGCACAGATACGCAGTATTTT
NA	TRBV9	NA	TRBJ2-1	CASSVASAYNEQFF	TGTGCCAGCAGCGTAGCCTCTGCCTACAATGAGCAGTTCTTC
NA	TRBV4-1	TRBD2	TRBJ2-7	CASSQEKRGPDLEQYF	TGCGCCAGCAGCCAAGAAAAGCGGGGCCCGGACCTCGAGCAGTACTTC
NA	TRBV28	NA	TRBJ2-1	CASSVGTPPIGQFF	TGTGCCAGCAGTGTCGGGACACCTCCAATAGGGCAGTTCTTC
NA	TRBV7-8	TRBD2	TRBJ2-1	CASSPIAGNSYNEQFF	TGTGCCAGCAGCCCCATAGCGGGCAACTCCTACAATGAGCAGTTCTTC
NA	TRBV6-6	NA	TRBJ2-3	CASSYSRQLSTDTQYF	TGTGCCAGCAGTTACTCCCGGCAACTAAGCACAGATACGCAGTATTTT
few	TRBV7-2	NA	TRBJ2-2	CASSFRSSGELFF	TGTGCCAGCAGCTTTAGGTCGTCCGGGGAGCTGTTTTTT
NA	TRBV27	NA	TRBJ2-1	CASSSRDWSSYNEQFF	TGTGCCAGCAGTTCCAGGGACTGGAGCTCCTACAATGAGCAGTTCTTC
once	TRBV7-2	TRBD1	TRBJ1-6	CASSEQGSPLHF	TGTGCCAGCAGCGAACAGGGGTCACCCCTCCACTTT
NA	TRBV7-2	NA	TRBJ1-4	CASSLAGSEKLFF	TGTGCCAGCAGCTTAGCCGGGTCTGAAAAACTGTTTTTT
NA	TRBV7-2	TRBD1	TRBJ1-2	CASTPRRQGIEGYTF	TGTGCCAGCACCCCCCGCCGACAGGGAATTGAGGGCTACACCTTC
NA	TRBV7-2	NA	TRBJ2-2	CASSLSFTGELFF	TGTGCCAGCAGCTTATCTTTCACCGGGGAGCTGTTTTTT
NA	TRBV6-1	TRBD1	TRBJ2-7	CASADRVPEGEQYF	TGTGCCAGCGCGGACAGGGTGCCTGAGGGGGAGCAGTACTTC